This TCR beta chain was captured in a study of a mutant IDH1 vaccine in newly diagnosed glioma. The assay was immunoSEQ multiplex PCR, and TCRdb's table has in-frame clones only and misses some. The table includes around 76,000 clones, around 85% detected once. Time point in this sample: week 23, last vaccination. Vaccine doses each comprised 300 ug of mutant IDH1 20-mer peptide, with topical imiquimod. Regarding this clone: Its antigen is undetermined.

Sequences were derived from PBMCs, sampled from a glioma patient whose treatment included an IDH1 peptide vaccine. The receptor comes from a woman aged 45-65 years with glioma.

The DNA for the CDR3 is TGTGCCAGCAGCTTTCCAACAGACCTCTCTGGGGCCAACGTCCTGACTTTC. It translates to CASSFPTDLSGANVLTF. The chain couples TRBV7-9 to TRBJ2-6; no clear D gene. The V end was cut by 3 bases, the J end by 0 bases, with 12 bases between. Germline CDR1 reads SEHNR; CDR2 reads FQNEAQ (reference sequence). The length of the CDR3 is 17 residues.